This section outlines one TCR beta chain sequence together with its context. Its target is not known. As to treatment: around 19 received Ad26.COV2.S at low or high dose, single or two shots; five or six received placebo; per-sample allocation not given. Samples came from day 63 after the first vaccine or placebo injection. These data are taken from a study of Ad26.COV2.S vaccination and SARS-CoV-2 variants. Broader study findings: People who got the vaccine or the placebo had similar non-spike TCR breadth.

Generated by immunoSEQ multiplex PCR, the TCRdb table keeps only in-frame clones and is missing some. The profile covers around 400,000 clones, with approximately 90% appearing a single time and 10% to 15% taken by the ten largest. Sequenced here: peripheral blood, sampled in a trial of Ad26.COV2.S vaccine versus placebo. The clonotype originates from a person aged 18-60 years who received the Ad26.COV2.S COVID-19 vaccine or a placebo.

CDR3 DNA: TGTGCTAGTGGTTTGCCGAGGCGCGAGCAGTTCTTC. This gives the protein CASGLPRREQFF. This chain connects TRBV12-5 to TRBJ2-1, with unresolved D. Trimming removed 2 bases at V and 10 bases at J, with 9 bases between. Looked up from germline, CDR1 is LGHNT and CDR2 is FRNRAP. This CDR3 is built from 12 residues.